The clone carrying this TCR beta chain came up once. The CDR3 loop spans 15 amino acids. Germline values: CDR1 LNHDA, CDR2 SQIVND (reference sequence). Trimming stripped 4 bases from V and 1 base from J, with 10 bases between. Method: immunoSEQ multiplex PCR; TCRdb's copy keeps in-frame clones and lacks some. The sample has approximately 79,000 clones, around nine tenths seen once; the top ten hold roughly 0.21%. The sample belongs to a study of T cell changes during pregnancy in multiple sclerosis. This TCR was sampled from a female donor with multiple sclerosis, enrolled in a pregnancy study. The sample here was CD4+ T cells from peripheral blood mononuclear cells, taken before pregnancy. The chain employs TRBV19 and TRBJ2-2, with a tentative D call TRBD1 (6 bases). CDR3 nucleotide sequence: TGTGCCAGTAGTACAGGGGACGGGAACACCGGGGAGCTGTTTTTT. Translating gives CASSTGDGNTGELFF.